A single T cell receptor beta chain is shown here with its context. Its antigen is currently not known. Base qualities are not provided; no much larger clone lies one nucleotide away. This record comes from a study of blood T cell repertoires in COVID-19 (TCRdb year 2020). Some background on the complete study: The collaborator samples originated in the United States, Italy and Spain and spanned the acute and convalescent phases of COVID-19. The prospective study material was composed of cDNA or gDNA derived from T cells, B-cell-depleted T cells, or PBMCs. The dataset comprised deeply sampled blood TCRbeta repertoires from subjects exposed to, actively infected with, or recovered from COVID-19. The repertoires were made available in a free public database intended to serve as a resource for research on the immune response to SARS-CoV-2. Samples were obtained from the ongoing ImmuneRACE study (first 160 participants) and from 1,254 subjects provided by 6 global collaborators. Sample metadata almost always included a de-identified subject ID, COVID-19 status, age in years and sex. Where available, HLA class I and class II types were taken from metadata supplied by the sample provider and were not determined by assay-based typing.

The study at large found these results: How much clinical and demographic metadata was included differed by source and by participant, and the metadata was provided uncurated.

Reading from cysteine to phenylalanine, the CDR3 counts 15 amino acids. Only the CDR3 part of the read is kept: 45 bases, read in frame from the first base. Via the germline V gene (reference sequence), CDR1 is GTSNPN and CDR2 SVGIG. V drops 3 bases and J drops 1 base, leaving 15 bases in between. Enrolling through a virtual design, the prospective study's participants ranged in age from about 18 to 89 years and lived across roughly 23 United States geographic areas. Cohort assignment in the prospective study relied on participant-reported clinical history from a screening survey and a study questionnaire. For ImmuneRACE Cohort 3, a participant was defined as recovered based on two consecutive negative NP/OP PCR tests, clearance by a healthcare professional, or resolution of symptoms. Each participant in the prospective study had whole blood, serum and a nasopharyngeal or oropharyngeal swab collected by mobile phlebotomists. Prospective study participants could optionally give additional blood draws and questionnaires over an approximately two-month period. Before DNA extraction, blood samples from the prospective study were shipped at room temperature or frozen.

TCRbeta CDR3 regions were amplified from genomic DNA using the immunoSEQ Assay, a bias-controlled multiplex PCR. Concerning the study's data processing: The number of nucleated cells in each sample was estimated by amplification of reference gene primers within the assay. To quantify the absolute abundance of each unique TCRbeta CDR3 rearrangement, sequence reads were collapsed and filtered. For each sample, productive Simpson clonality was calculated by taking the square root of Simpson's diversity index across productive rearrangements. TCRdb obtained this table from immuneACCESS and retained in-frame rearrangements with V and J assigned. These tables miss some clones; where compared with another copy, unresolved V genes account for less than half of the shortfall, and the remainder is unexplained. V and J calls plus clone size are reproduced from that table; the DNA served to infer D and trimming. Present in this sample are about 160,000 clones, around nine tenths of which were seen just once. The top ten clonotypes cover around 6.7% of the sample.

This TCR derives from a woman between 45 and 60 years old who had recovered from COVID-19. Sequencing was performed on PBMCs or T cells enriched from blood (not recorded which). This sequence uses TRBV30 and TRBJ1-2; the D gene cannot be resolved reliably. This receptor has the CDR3 CAWRRARAINYGYTF. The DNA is TGTGCCTGGAGGCGGGCCCGGGCTATTAACTATGGCTACACCTTC.